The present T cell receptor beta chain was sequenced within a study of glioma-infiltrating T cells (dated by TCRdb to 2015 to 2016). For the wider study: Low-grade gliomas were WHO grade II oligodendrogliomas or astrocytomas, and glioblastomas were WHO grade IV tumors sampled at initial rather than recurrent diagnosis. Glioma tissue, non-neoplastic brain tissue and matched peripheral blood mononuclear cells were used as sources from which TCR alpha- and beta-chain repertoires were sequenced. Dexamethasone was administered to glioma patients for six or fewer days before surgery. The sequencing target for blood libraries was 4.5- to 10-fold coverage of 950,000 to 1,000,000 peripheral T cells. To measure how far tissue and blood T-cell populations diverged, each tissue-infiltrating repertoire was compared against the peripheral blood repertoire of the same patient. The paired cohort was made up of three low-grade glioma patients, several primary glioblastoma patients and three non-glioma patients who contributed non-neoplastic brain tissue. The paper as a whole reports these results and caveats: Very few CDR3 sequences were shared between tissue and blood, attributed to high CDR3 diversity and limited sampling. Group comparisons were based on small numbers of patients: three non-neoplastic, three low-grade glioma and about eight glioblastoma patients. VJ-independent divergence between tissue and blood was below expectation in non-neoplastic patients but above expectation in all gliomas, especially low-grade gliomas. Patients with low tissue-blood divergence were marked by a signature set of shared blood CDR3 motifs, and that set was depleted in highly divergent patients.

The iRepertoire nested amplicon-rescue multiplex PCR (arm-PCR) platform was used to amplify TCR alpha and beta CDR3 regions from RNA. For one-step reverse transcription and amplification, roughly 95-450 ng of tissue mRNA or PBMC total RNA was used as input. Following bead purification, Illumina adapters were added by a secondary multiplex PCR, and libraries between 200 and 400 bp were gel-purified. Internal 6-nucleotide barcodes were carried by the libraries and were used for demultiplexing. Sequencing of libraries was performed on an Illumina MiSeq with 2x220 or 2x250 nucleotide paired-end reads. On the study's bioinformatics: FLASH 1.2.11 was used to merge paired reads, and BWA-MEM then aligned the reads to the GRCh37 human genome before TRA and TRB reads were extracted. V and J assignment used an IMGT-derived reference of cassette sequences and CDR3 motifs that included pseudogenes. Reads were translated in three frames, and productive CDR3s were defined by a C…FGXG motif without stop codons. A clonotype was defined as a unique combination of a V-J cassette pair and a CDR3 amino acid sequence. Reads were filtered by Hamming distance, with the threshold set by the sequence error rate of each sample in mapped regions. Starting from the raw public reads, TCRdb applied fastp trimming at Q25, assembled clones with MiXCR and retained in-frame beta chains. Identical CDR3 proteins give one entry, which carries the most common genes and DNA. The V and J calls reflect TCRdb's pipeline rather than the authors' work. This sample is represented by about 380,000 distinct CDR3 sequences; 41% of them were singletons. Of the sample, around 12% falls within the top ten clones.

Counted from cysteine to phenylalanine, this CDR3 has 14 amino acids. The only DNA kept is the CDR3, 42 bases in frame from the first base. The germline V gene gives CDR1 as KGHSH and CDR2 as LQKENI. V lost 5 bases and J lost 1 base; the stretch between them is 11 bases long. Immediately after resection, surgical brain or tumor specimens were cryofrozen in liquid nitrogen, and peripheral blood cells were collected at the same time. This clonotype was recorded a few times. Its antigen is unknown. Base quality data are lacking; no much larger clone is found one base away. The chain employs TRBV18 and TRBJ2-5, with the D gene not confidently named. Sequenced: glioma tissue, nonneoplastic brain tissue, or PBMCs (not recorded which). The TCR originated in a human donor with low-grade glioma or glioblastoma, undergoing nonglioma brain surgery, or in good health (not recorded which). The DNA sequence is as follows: TGTGCCAGCTCATCCCCGGCAGGCCAAGAGACCCAGTACTTC. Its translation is CASSSPAGQETQYF.